Included here is one T cell receptor beta chain sequence, with context. What it recognizes is unknown. This record comes from a study of PD-1 blockade in mismatch repair-deficient tumors. Looking at the study overall: Patients had approximately 12 mismatch repair-deficient cancer types, all previously treated and progressing.

Produced via immunoSEQ multiplex PCR; TCRdb's table is partial and in-frame only. This sample carries 20,000 to 25,000 clones, around four fifths of them seen once, and the ten largest clones take about 15%. Whole-study findings and limits: Tumor-resident clones, often absent from pretreatment blood, expanded after pembrolizumab and then contracted.

Deletions cut 2 bases from V and 1 base from J, with 11 bases between. CDR1 and CDR2 from the germline V gene are MNHEY and SVGAGI. The CDR3 contains 15 residues. Mismatch repair deficiency was confirmed in all patients, by PCR or immunohistochemistry. The TCR-sequenced patients were a few responders to pembrolizumab. This chain links TRBV6-5 with TRBJ1-1; no clear D. The sample here was peripheral blood, taken 2 weeks after starting pembrolizumab. The sequence was obtained from an adult with mismatch repair-deficient cancer. The DNA for the CDR3 is TGTGCCAGCAGTTACGAGGGTACCGGGAACACTGAAGCTTTCTTT. Translation: CASSYEGTGNTEAFF.